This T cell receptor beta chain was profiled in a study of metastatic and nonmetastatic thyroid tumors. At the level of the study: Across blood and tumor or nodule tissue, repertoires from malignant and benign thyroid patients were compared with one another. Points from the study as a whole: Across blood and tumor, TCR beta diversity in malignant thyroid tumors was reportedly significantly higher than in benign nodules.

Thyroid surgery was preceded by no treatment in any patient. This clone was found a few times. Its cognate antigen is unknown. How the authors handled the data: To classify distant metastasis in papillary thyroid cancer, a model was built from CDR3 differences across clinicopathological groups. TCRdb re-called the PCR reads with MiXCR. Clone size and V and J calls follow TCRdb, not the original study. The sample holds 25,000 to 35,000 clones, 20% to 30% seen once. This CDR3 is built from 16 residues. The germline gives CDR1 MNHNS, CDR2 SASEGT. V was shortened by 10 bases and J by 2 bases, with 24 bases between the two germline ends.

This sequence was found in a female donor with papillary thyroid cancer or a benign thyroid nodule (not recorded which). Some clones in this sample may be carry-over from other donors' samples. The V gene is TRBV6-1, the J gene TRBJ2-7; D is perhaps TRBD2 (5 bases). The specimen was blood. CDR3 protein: CANTPTPELGAYEQYF. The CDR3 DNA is TGTGCCAACACTCCCACTCCGGAGTTGGGAGCCTACGAGCAGTACTTC.